Listed here is a single T cell receptor beta chain. Its antigen is currently not known. There are no base qualities to consult, and no much larger clone falls within one base. In the prospective study, participants were about 18 to 100 years old, resided in approximately 25 geographic areas of the United States, and were enrolled through a virtual design. In the prospective study, cohorts were assigned on the basis of participant-reported clinical history obtained from a screening survey and a study questionnaire. Recovered participants in ImmuneRACE Cohort 3 were defined by two consecutive negative NP/OP PCR tests, clearance by a healthcare professional, or resolution of symptoms. Mobile phlebotomists in the prospective study collected whole blood, serum and a nasopharyngeal or oropharyngeal swab from every participant. Additional blood draws and questionnaires over an approximately two-month period could optionally be provided by prospective study participants. Prospective study blood samples were shipped either frozen or at room temperature before DNA extraction.

The immunoSEQ Assay, a bias-controlled multiplex PCR, was used to amplify TCRbeta CDR3 regions from genomic DNA. As for how the authors treated the data: The number of nucleated cells in each sample was estimated by amplification of reference gene primers within the assay. To quantify the absolute abundance of each unique TCRbeta CDR3 rearrangement, sequence reads were collapsed and filtered. For each sample, productive Simpson clonality was calculated as the square root of Simpson's diversity index across productive rearrangements. TCRdb holds this immuneACCESS table with in-frame rearrangements only. Some clones are missing; in checked studies, unresolved V genes explain under half, and the rest has no known cause. That table supplies the V and J calls and clone size; D and trimming were determined from the DNA. The sample data list 350,000 to 400,000 clones, and about 88% of these were observed just once. The ten largest account for approximately 3% of the sample.

The data belong to a study of blood T cell repertoires in COVID-19 (dated by TCRdb to the early 2020s). Context from the whole study: Samples covering the acute and convalescent phases of COVID-19 were provided by collaborators in the United States, Italy and Spain. The material from the prospective study consisted of cDNA or gDNA derived from T cells, B-cell-depleted T cells, or PBMCs. Deeply sampled blood TCRbeta repertoires from subjects exposed to, actively infected with, or recovered from COVID-19 were included in the dataset. The repertoires were made available in a free public database intended to serve as a resource for research on the immune response to SARS-CoV-2. The samples were drawn from two sources: the first 160 participants of the ongoing ImmuneRACE study, and approximately 1,300 subjects contributed by 6 global collaborators. Nearly every sample came with metadata listing a de-identified subject ID, COVID-19 status, age in years and sex. Where available, HLA class I and class II types were obtained from metadata supplied by the sample provider rather than from assay-based typing. The full study reports these points: The quantity of clinical and demographic metadata differed by source and by participant and was supplied without curation.

The sample consisted of PBMCs or T cells enriched from blood (not recorded which). The clonotype comes from a woman aged 30 to 39 who had recovered from COVID-19.

The encoded CDR3 is CASSQRVAGGYEQYF. In nucleotide form, the sequence is TGTGCCAGCAGCCAAAGGGTAGCGGGAGGGTACGAGCAGTACTTC. The sequence links TRBV4-2 to TRBJ2-7; 11 junctional bases match TRBD2. CDR1 and CDR2 were assigned from the germline V gene as LGHNA and YNFKEQ. Measured from the cysteine to the phenylalanine, the CDR3 is 15 residues long. CDR3 DNA only is kept here, 45 bases in frame from base 1. Ends trimmed: V by 2 bases, J by 4 bases; bases unmatched to a gene: 4.